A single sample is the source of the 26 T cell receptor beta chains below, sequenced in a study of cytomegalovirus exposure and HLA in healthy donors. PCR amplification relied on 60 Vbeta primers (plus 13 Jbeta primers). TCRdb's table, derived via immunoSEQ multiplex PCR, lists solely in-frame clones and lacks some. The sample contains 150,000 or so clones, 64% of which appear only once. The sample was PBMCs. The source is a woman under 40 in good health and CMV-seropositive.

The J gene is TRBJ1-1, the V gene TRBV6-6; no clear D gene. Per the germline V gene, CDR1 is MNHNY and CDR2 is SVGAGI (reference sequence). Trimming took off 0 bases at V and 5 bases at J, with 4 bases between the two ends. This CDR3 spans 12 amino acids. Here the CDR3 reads CASSYSLTEAFF. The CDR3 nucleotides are TGTGCCAGCAGTTACTCCCTTACTGAAGCTTTCTTT.

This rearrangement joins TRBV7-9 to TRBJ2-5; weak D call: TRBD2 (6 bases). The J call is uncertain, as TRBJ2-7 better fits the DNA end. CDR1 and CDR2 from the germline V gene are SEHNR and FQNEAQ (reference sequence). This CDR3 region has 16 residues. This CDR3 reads CASSTTMAGLTYEQYF. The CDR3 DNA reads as TGTGCCAGCAGCACCACCATGGCGGGACTGACCTACGAGCAGTACTTC.

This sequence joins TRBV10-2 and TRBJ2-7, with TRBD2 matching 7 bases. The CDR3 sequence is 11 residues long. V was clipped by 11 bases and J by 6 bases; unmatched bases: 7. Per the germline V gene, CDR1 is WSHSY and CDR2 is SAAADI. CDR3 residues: CACRGVVEQYF. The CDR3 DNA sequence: TGCGCCTGTCGGGGGGTAGTCGAGCAGTACTTC.

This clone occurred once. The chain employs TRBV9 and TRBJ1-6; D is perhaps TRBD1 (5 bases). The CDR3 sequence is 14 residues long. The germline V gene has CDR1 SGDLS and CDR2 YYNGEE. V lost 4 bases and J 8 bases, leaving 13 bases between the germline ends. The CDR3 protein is CASSLQVADSPLHF. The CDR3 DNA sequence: TGTGCCAGCAGCTTACAGGTAGCCGATTCACCCCTCCACTTT.

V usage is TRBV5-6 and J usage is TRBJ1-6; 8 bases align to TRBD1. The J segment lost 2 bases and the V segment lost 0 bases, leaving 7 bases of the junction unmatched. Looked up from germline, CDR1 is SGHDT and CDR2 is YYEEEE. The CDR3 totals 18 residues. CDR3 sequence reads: CASSLDRRGRPYNSPLHF. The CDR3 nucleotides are TGTGCCAGCAGCTTGGATCGCAGGGGGCGACCCTATAATTCACCCCTCCACTTT.

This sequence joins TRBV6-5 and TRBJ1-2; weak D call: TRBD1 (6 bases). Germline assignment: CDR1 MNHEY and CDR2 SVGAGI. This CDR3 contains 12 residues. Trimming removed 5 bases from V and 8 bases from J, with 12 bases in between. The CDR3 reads CASSIGQQGYTF. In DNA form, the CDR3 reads TGTGCCAGCAGTATTGGACAGCAGGGCTACACCTTC.

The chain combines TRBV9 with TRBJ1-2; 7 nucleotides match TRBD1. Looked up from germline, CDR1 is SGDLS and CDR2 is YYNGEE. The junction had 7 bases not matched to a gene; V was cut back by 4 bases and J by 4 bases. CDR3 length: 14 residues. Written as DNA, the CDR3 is TGTGCCAGCAGCCCCCGGACAGGCCCCTATGGCTACACCTTC. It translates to CASSPRTGPYGYTF.

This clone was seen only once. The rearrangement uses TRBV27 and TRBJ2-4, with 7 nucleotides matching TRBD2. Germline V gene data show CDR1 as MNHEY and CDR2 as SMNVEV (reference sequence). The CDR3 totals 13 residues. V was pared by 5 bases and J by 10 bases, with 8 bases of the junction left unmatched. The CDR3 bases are TGTGCCAGCAGTCCCCCGGGACTAACTATTCAGTACTTC. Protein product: CASSPPGLTIQYF.

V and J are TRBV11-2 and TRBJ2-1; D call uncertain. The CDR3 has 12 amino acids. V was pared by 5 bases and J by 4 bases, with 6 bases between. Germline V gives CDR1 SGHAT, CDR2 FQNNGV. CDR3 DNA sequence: TGTGCCAGCAGCCCTCGGTACAATGAGCAGTTCTTC. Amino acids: CASSPRYNEQFF.

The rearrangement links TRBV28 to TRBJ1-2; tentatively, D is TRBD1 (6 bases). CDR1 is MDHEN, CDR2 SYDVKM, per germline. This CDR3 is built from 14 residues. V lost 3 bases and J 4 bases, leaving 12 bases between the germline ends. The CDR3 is CASSFGPGAYGYTF. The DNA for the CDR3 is TGTGCCAGCAGTTTCGGCCCAGGGGCCTATGGCTACACCTTC.

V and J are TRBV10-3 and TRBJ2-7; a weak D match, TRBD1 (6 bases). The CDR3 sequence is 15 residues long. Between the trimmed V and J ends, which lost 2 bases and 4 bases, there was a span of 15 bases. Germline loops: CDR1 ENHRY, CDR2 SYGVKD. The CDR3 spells CAISEGVAGEYEQYF. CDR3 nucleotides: TGTGCCATCAGTGAGGGGGTCGCAGGGGAATACGAGCAGTACTTC.

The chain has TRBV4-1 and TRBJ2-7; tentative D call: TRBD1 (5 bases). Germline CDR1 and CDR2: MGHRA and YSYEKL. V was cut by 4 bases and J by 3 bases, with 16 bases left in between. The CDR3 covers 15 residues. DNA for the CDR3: TGCGCCAGCAGCCCTATCGGGTCCAGGGTCTACGAGCAGTACTTC. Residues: CASSPIGSRVYEQYF.

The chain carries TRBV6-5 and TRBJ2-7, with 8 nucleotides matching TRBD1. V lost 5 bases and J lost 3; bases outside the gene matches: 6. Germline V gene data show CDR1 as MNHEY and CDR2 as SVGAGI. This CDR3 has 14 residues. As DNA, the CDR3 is TGTGCCAGCAGTCGACAGGGGCCGAACTACGAGCAGTACTTC. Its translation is CASSRQGPNYEQYF.

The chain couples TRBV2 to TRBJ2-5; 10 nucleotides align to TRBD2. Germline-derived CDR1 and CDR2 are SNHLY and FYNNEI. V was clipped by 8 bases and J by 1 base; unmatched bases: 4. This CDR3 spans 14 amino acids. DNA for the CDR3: TGTGCCAGCTCGCTAGCGGGGGCCCAAGAGACCCAGTACTTC. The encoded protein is CASSLAGAQETQYF.

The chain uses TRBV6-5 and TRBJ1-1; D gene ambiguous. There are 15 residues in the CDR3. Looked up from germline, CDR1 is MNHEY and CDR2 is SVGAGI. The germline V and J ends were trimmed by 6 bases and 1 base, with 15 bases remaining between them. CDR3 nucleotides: TGTGCCAGCAGACCTACGGACGGGAGGAACACTGAAGCTTTCTTT. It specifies CASRPTDGRNTEAFF.

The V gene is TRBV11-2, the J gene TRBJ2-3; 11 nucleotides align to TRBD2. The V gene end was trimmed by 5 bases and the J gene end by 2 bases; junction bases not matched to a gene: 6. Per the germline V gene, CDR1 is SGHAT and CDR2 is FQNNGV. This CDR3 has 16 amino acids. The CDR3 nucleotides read TGTGCCAGCAGCCTTTGGACTAGCGGGTACACAGATACGCAGTATTTT. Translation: CASSLWTSGYTDTQYF.

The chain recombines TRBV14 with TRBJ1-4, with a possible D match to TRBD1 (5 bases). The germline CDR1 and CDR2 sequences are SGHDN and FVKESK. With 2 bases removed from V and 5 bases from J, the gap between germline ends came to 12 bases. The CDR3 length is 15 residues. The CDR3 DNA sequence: TGTGCCAGCAGCCAATCAAGGGGTTTCAATGAAAAACTGTTTTTT. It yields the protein CASSQSRGFNEKLFF.

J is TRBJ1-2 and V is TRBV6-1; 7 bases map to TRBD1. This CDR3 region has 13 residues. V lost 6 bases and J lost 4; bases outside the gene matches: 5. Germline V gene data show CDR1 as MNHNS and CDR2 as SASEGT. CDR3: CASRRRQGYGYTF. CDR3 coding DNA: TGTGCCAGCAGAAGAAGACAGGGCTATGGCTACACCTTC.

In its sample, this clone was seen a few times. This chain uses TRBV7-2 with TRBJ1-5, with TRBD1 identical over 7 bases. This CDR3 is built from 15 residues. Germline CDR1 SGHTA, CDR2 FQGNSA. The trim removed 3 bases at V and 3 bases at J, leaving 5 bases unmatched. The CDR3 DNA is TGTGCCAGCAGCTTCACGGGACAGAACAATCAGCCCCAGCATTTT. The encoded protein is CASSFTGQNNQPQHF. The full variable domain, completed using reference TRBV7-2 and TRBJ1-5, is GAGVSQSPSNKVTEKGKDVELRCDPISGHTALYWYRQSLGQGLEFLIYFQGNSAPDKSGLPSDRFSAERTGGSVSTLTIQRTQQEDSAVYLCASSFTGQNNQPQHFGDGTRLSIL.

Written as DNA, the CDR3 is TGTGCCAGCTCACCAGGGAATACAGGGGATTATAGCAATCAGCCCCAGCATTTT. This sequence encodes CASSPGNTGDYSNQPQHF. J is TRBJ1-5 and V is TRBV18; TRBD1 agrees at 7 bases. J gave up 0 bases and V 2 bases, and 10 bases lay outside the gene matches. The CDR3 consists of 18 residues. Germline-derived CDR1 and CDR2 are KGHSH and LQKENI.

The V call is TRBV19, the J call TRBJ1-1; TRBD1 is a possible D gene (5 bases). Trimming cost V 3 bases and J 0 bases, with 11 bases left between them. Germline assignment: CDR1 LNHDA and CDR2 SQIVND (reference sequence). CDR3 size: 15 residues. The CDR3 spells CASSIPDRVNTEAFF. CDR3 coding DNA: TGTGCCAGTAGTATCCCCGACAGAGTGAACACTGAAGCTTTCTTT.

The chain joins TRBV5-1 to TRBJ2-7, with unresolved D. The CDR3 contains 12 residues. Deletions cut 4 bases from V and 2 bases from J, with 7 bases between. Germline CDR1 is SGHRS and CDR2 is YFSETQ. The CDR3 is CASSLSTYEQYF. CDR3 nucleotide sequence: TGCGCCAGCAGCCTATCTACCTACGAGCAGTACTTC.

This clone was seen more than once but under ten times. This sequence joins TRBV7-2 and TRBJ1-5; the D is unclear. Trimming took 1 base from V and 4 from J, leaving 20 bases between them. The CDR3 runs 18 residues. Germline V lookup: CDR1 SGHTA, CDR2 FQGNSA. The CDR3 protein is CASSLVRVGRKRNQPQHF. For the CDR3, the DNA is TGTGCCAGCAGCTTAGTGAGGGTCGGGCGGAAGCGGAATCAGCCCCAGCATTTT.

The CDR3: CASSPGEGRYNEQFF. The CDR3 DNA is TGTGCCAGCAGCCCCGGGGAGGGGCGATACAATGAGCAGTTCTTC. The rearrangement joins TRBV14 to TRBJ2-1; TRBD2 matches at 7 bases. The germline gives CDR1 SGHDN, CDR2 FVKESK. V dropped 4 bases and J dropped 4; count of bases not matched to a gene: 7. This CDR3 has 15 amino acids.

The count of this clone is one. This chain's CDR3 is CASRSGDQETQYF. In DNA, the CDR3 is TGTGCCAGCCGATCCGGGGACCAAGAGACCCAGTACTTC. J is TRBJ2-5 and V is TRBV7-9, with D tentatively TRBD2 (5 bases). Germline CDR1 is SEHNR and CDR2 is FQNEAQ (reference sequence). Trimming removed 8 bases from V and 0 bases from J, with 10 bases in between. The CDR3 contains 13 residues.

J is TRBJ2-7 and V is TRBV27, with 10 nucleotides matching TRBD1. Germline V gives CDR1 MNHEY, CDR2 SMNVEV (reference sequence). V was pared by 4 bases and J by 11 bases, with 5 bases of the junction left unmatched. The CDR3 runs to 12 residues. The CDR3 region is CASSYGGTGEYF. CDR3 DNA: TGTGCCAGCAGTTACGGAGGGACAGGGGAGTACTTC.